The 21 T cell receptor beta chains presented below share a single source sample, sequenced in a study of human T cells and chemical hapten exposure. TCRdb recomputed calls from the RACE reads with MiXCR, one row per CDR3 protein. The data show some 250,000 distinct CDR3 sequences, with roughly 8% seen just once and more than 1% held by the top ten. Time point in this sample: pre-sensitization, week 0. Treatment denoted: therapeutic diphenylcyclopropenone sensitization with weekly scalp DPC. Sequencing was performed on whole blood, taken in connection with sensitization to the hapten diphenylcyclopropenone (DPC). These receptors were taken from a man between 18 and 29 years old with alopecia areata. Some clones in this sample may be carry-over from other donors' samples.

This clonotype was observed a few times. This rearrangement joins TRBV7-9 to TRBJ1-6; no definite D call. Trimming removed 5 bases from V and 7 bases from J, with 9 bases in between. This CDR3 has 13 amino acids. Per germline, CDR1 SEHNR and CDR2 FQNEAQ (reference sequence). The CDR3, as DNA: TGTGCCAGCAGCCCAGCTCAAAATTCACCCCTCCACTTT. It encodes CASSPAQNSPLHF. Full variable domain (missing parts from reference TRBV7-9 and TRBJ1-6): DTGVSQNPRHKITKRGQNVTFRCDPISEHNRLYWYRQTLGQGPEFLTYFQNEAQLEKSRLLSDRFSAERPKGSFSTLEIQRTEQGDSAMYLCASSPAQNSPLHFGNGTRLTVT.

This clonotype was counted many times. The CDR3: CASSSGNRETEAFF. CDR3 nucleotide sequence: TGCGCCAGCAGCTCGGGAAACAGGGAGACTGAAGCTTTCTTT. The chain recombines TRBV5-1 with TRBJ1-1; maybe TRBD1 (6 bases). V dropped 3 bases and J dropped 5 bases, with 14 bases sitting between them. This CDR3 has 14 amino acids. In germline, CDR1 is SGHRS, CDR2 YFSETQ.

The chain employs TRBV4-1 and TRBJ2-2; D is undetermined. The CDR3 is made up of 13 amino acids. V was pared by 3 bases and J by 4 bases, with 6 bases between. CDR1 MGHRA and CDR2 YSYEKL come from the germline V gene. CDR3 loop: CASSQAATGELFF. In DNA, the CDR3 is TGCGCCAGCAGCCAGGCTGCCACCGGGGAGCTGTTTTTT.

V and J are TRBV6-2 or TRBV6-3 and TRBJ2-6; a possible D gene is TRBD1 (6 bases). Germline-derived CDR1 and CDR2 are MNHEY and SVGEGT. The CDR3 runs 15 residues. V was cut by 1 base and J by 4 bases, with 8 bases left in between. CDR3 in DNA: TGTGCCAGCAGTTACTGGGGGCGCGGGGCCAACGTCCTGACTTTC. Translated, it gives CASSYWGRGANVLTF.

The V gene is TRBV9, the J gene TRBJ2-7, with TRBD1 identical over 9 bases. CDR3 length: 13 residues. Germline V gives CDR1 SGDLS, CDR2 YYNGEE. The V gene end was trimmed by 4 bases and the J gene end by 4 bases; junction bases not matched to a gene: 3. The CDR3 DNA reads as TGTGCCAGCAGCCCAGGGACAGGGTACGAGCAGTACGTC. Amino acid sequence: CASSPGTGYEQYV.

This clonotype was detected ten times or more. CDR3 bases: TGTGCCAGCAGCTCGGGGCACGGAGGGTTTGAAGCTTTCTTT. Translation: CASSSGHGGFEAFF. J is TRBJ1-1 and V is TRBV7-3; TRBD1 might be the D (5 bases). This CDR3 region has 14 residues. V shed 4 bases and J shed 7 bases, with 16 bases lying between them. Germline V lookup: CDR1 SGHTA, CDR2 FQGTGA.

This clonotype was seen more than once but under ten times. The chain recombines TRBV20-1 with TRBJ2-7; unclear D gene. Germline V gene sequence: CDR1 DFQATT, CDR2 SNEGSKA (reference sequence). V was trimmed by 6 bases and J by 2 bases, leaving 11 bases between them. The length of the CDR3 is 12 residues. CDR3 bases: TGCAGTGCCCGTGGGCTTGCCTACGAGCAGTACTTC. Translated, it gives CSARGLAYEQYF.

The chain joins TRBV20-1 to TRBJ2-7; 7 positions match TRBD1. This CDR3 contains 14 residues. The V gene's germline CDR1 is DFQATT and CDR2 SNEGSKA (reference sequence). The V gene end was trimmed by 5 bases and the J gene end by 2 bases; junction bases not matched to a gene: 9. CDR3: CSAPTGTAAYEQYF. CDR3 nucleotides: TGCAGTGCTCCAACCGGGACAGCAGCCTACGAGCAGTACTTC.

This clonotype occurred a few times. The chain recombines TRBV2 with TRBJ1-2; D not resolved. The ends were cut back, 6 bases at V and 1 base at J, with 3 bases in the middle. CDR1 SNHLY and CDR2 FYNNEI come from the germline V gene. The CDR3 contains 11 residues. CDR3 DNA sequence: TGTGCCAGCAGGGGTAACTATGGCTACACCTTC. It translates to CASRGNYGYTF.

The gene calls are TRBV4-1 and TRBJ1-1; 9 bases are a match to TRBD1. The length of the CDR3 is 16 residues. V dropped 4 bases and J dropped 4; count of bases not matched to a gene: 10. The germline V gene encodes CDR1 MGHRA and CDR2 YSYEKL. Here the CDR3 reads CASSRGPGQGSTEAFF. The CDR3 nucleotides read TGCGCCAGCAGCCGAGGACCGGGACAGGGTAGCACTGAAGCTTTCTTT.

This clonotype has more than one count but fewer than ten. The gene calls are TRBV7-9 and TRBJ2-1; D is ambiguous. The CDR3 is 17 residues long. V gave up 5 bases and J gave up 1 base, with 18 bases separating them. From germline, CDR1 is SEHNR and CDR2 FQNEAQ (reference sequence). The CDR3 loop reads CASSRPVTGMSYNEQFF. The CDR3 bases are TGTGCCAGCAGCAGACCCGTGACGGGCATGTCCTACAATGAGCAGTTCTTC.

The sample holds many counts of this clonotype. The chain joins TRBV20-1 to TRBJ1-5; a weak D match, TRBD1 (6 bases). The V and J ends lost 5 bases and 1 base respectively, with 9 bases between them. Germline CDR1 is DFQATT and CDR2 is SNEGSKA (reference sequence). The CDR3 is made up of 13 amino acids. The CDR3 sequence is CSAHGQSNQPQHF. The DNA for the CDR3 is TGCAGTGCTCACGGACAGAGCAATCAGCCCCAGCATTTT.

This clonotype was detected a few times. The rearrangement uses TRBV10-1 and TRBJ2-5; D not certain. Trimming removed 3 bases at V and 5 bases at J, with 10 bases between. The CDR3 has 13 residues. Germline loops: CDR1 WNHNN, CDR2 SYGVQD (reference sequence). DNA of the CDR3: TGCGCCAGCAGTGATGGGCCGGGCGAGACCCAGTACTTC. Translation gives CASSDGPGETQYF.

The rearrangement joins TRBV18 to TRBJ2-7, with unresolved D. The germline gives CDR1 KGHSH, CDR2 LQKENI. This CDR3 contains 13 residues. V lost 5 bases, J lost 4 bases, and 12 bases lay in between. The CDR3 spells CASSDKPGYEQYF. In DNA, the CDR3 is TGTGCCAGCTCAGATAAACCAGGTTACGAGCAGTACTTC.

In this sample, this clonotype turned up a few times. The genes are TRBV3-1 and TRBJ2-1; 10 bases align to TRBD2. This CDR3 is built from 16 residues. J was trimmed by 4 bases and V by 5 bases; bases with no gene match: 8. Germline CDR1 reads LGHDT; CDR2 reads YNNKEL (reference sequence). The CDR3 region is CASSSLASGGYNEQFF. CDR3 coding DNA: TGTGCCAGCAGCTCCTTAGCTAGCGGGGGATACAATGAGCAGTTCTTC.

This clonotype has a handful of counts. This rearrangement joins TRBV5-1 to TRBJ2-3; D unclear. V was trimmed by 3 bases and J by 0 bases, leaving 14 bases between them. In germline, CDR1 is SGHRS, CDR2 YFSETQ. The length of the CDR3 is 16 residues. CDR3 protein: CASSSPRAPSTDTQYF. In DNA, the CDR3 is TGCGCCAGCAGCTCCCCCCGAGCGCCTAGCACAGATACGCAGTATTTT.

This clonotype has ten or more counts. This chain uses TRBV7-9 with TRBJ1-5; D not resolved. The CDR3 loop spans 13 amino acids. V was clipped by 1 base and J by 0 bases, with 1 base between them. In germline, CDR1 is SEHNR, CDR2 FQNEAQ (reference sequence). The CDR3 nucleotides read TGTGCCAGCAGCTTAGATAGCAATCAGCCCCAGCATTTT. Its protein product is CASSLDSNQPQHF.

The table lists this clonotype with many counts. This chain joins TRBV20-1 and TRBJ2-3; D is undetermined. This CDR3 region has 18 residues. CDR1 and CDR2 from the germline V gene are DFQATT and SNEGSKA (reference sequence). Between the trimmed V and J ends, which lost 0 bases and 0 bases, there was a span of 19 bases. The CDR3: CSARDWGSLTSSTDTQYF. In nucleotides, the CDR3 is TGCAGTGCTAGAGATTGGGGAAGTTTGACATCTAGCACAGATACGCAGTATTTT.

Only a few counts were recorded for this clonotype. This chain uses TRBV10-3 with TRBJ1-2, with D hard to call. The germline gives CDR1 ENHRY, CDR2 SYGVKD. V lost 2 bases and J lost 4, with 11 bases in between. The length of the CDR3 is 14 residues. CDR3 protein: CAISEEGPGYGYTF. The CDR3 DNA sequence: TGTGCCATCAGTGAGGAAGGACCGGGCTATGGCTACACCTTC.

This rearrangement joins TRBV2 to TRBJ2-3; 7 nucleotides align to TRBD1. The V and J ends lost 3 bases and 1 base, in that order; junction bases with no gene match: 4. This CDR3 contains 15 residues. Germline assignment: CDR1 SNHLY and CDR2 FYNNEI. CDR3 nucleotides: TGTGCCAGCAGTGACCGGGACAGAGGCACAGATACGCAGTATTTT. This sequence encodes CASSDRDRGTDTQYF. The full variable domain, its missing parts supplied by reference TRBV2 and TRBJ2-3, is EPEVTQTPSHQVTQMGQEVILRCVPISNHLYFYWYRQILGQKVEFLVSFYNNEISEKSEIFDDQFSVERPDGSNFTLKIRSTKLEDSAMYFCASSDRDRGTDTQYFGPGTRLTVL.

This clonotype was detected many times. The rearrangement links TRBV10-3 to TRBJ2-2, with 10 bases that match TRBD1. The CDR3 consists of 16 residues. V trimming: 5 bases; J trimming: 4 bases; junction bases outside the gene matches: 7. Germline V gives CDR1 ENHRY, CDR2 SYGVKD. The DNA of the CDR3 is TGTGCCATCAGTTCCGGGACAGGGGCCTCCACCGGGGAGCTGTTTTTT. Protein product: CAISSGTGASTGELFF.